This T cell receptor beta chain was observed in a study of STAT3 mutations in large granular lymphocyte leukemia. Study-level results: In T-cell large granular lymphocyte leukemia, about half of patients showed multiple immunodominant subclonotypes. Sampling intervals varied between patients and samples. TCR clonotype switching after therapy occurred in about 35% of the 18 patients. In several patients, dominant TCR clone burden exceeded STAT3 mutant burden.

Trimming left V 6 bases short and J 9 bases short, with 12 bases between. This CDR3 comprises 11 residues. Germline V gene lookup returns CDR1 SQVTM and CDR2 ANQGSEA. As for this clone: The antigen remains unidentified.

Generated by immunoSEQ multiplex PCR, the TCRdb table keeps only in-frame clones and is missing some. The table includes 37,000 or so clones, about 88% detected once. This receptor was obtained from a human donor with T large granular lymphocyte leukemia. Some clones in this sample may be carry-over from other donors' samples. The chain joins TRBV29-1 to TRBJ2-1; D gene unclear. The sample taken for sequencing was PBMCs. The CDR3 protein is CSVRIDVEQFF. The CDR3 bases are TGCAGCGTCCGAATCGACGTTGAGCAGTTCTTC.